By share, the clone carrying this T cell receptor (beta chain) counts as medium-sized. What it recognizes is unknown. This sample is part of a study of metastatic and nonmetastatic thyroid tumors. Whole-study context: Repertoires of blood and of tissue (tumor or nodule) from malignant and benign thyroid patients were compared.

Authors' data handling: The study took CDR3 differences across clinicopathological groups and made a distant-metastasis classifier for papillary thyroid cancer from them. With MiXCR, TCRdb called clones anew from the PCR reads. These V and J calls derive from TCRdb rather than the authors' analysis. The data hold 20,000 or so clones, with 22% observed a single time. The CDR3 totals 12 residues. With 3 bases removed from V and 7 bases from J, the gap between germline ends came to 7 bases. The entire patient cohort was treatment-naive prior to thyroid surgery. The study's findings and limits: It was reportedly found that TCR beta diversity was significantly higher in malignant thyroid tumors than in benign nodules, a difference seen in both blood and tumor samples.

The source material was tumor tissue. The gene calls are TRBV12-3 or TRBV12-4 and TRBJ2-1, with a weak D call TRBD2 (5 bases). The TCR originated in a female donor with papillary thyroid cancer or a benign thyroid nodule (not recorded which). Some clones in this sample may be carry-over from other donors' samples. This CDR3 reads CASSLRGNEQFF. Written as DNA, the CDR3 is TGTGCCAGCAGTTTGCGAGGGAATGAGCAGTTCTTC.